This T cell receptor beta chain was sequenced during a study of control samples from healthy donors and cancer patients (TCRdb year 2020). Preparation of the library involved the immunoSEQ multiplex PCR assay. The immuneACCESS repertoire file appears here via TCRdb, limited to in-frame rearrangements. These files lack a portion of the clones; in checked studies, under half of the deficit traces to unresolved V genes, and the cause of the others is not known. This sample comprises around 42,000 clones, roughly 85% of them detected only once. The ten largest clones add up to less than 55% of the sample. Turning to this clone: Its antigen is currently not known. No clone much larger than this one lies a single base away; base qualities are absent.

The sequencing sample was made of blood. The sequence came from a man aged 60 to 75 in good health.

CDR3 sequence: CASSRVRTGPYGYTF. The sequenced DNA: TGTGCCAGCAGCCGAGTCCGGACAGGACCCTATGGCTACACCTTC. The V gene is TRBV14 and the J gene is TRBJ1-2; 7 bases in the junction line up with TRBD1. V has 4 bases trimmed and J has 4 bases trimmed; junction bases matching no gene number 9. The CDR3, cysteine through phenylalanine, is 15 amino acids long. Only CDR3 DNA remains: 45 bases, in frame from the first base. Per the germline V gene, SGHDN is the CDR1 and FVKESK is the CDR2.